The 18 T cell receptor beta chains in this list originate from one sample, sequenced in a study of T cells in localized non-small cell lung cancer. The assay was immunoSEQ multiplex PCR, and TCRdb's table has in-frame clones only and misses some. The table records 30,000 to 40,000 clones, more than 75% of them present only once. The source material was peripheral blood, sampled before any cancer treatment. These receptors originate from a male donor older than 55 with stage II squamous cell lung carcinoma.

This clone was found a few times. This chain joins TRBV11-2 and TRBJ1-6; 10 bases are a match to TRBD1. The CDR3 is 18 amino acids. Germline-derived CDR1 and CDR2 are SGHAT and FQNNGV. The J segment lost 3 bases and the V segment lost 5 bases, leaving 10 bases of the junction unmatched. CDR3 in amino acids: CASSLTPGQGHYNSPLHF. CDR3 nucleotide sequence: TGTGCCAGCAGCCTCACTCCGGGACAGGGGCACTATAATTCACCCCTCCACTTT.

The chain employs TRBV6-1 and TRBJ1-6, with D maybe TRBD1 (5 bases). The CDR3 extends over 17 amino acids. The germline gives CDR1 MNHNS, CDR2 SASEGT. Trimming removed 2 bases at V and 0 bases at J, with 11 bases between. CDR3 region: CASSEYGRASYNSPLHF. The CDR3 DNA follows: TGTGCCAGCAGTGAATATGGCAGGGCCTCCTATAATTCACCCCTCCACTTT.

This clone appeared a few times. The chain couples TRBV12-5 to TRBJ1-6; no clear D gene. The CDR3 is made up of 12 amino acids. Germline CDR1 reads LGHNT; CDR2 reads FRNRAP. V was clipped by 5 bases and J by 7 bases, with 6 bases between them. CDR3 bases: TGTGCTAGTGGTCCGTCCAATTCACCCCTCCACTTT. Its translation is CASGPSNSPLHF.

The chain links TRBV11-2 to TRBJ1-1; D remains unclear. V was pared by 1 base and J by 2 bases, with 11 bases between. CDR3 length: 15 amino acids. Germline CDR1 and CDR2: SGHAT and FQNNGV. CDR3 DNA: TGTGCCAGCAGCTTAGTTAAGGGATTTAACACTGAAGCTTTCTTT. This sequence encodes CASSLVKGFNTEAFF.

The V and J genes are TRBV6-5 and TRBJ2-1, with a weak D call TRBD1 (6 bases). The CDR3 totals 12 residues. The V end was cut by 3 bases, the J end by 8 bases, with 8 bases between. Germline CDR1 reads MNHEY; CDR2 reads SVGAGI. CDR3 DNA sequence: TGTGCCAGCAGTTATGCAGGGGATGAGCAGTTCTTC. It codes for CASSYAGDEQFF.

The chain links TRBV23-1 to TRBJ1-1, with D possibly matching TRBD1 (5 bases). TRBV23-1 is an open reading frame whose function is uncertain. V was trimmed by 4 bases and J by 0 bases, leaving 12 bases between them. CDR3 length: 15 amino acids. In DNA, the CDR3 is TGCGCCAGCAGTCCGGCGGGGCGGATGAACACTGAAGCTTTCTTT. As protein: CASSPAGRMNTEAFF.

The chain uses TRBV2 and TRBJ2-6; D may correspond to TRBD1 or TRBD2 (5 bases each). This CDR3 comprises 15 residues. CDR1 and CDR2 from the germline V gene are SNHLY and FYNNEI. V lost 6 bases, J lost 0 bases, and 9 bases lay in between. The chain's CDR3 is CASRRGVSGANVLTF. CDR3 sequence (DNA): TGTGCCAGCAGGAGAGGGGTCTCTGGGGCCAACGTCCTGACTTTC.

The chain joins TRBV4-1 to TRBJ2-7; possible D gene TRBD2, 6 bases. The CDR3 is 15 residues long. Germline loops: CDR1 MGHRA, CDR2 YSYEKL. Trimming took 1 base from V and 1 from J, leaving 11 bases between them. CDR3 in DNA: TGCGCCAGCAGCCAAGGGGGAGGCGGGTCCTACGAGCAGTACTTC. Its translation: CASSQGGGGSYEQYF.

The rearrangement joins TRBV19 to TRBJ1-1; no firm D call. Looked up from germline, CDR1 is LNHDA and CDR2 is SQIVND (reference sequence). V lost 9 bases and J lost 4, with 15 bases in between. CDR3 size: 13 residues. For the CDR3, the DNA is TGTGCCAGCCTCCCTTTCAGTAGCACTGAAGCTTTCTTT. It is translated as CASLPFSSTEAFF.

CDR3 in amino acids: CARRQGRNTGELFF. CDR3 bases: TGTGCCAGGAGACAGGGGAGGAACACCGGGGAGCTGTTTTTT. The chain recombines TRBV2 with TRBJ2-2, with 8 bases identical to TRBD1. Per germline, CDR1 SNHLY and CDR2 FYNNEI. CDR3 length: 14 residues. The J segment lost 1 base and the V segment lost 9 bases, leaving 4 bases of the junction unmatched.

The chain links TRBV27 to TRBJ1-1, with D possibly being TRBD1 (6 bases). V lost 4 bases to trimming and J lost 5 bases, with 14 bases between them. This CDR3 contains 14 residues. Per the germline V gene, CDR1 is MNHEY and CDR2 is SMNVEV (reference sequence). The CDR3: CASSSHLGGTEAFF. The CDR3 bases are TGTGCCAGCAGTTCCCATCTAGGGGGGACTGAAGCTTTCTTT.

V usage is TRBV9 and J usage is TRBJ1-4, with TRBD1 matching 10 bases. V lost 3 bases and J lost 8; bases outside the gene matches: 10. Germline V CDR1 and CDR2: SGDLS, YYNGEE. CDR3 length: 16 residues. The chain's CDR3 is CASSAGETGGEEKLFF. The CDR3 DNA is TGTGCCAGCAGCGCGGGGGAGACAGGGGGCGAAGAAAAACTGTTTTTT.

The chain has TRBV5-7 and TRBJ1-1; D gene ambiguous. TRBV5-7 is placed among ORFs of uncertain function. The CDR3 is 15 amino acids. V lost 6 bases and J lost 4, with 19 bases in between. The CDR3 coding sequence is TGTGCCAGCACTATAAGCGGGCCCCCGGGCACTGAAGCTTTCTTT. This encodes CASTISGPPGTEAFF.

This clone was found once. This chain connects TRBV29-1 to TRBJ1-1; the D is unclear. The CDR3 is 13 amino acids. Germline lookup yields CDR1 SQVTM and CDR2 ANQGSEA. Trimming removed 1 base from V and 4 bases from J, with 10 bases in between. The CDR3 loop reads CSVEGGSITEAFF. The DNA for the CDR3 is TGCAGCGTTGAAGGCGGTAGTATCACTGAAGCTTTCTTT.

In its sample, this clone was seen a few times. The gene calls are TRBV6-1 and TRBJ1-2; possibly TRBD1 for D (5 bases). This CDR3 spans 14 amino acids. Looked up from germline, CDR1 is MNHNS and CDR2 is SASEGT. Trimming stripped 1 base from V and 4 bases from J, with 10 bases between. The CDR3 DNA is TGTGCCAGCAGTGAAGGTGCAGGGAGCTATGGCTACACCTTC. It is translated as CASSEGAGSYGYTF.

Relative to its sample, this clone is medium-sized. The DNA of the CDR3 is TGTGCCAGCAGCTTACAGGGGCGGAATGAAAAACTGTTTTTT. This gives the protein CASSLQGRNEKLFF. The rearrangement uses TRBV2 and TRBJ1-4; 7 bases map to TRBD1. Germline CDR1 SNHLY, CDR2 FYNNEI. The J segment lost 5 bases and the V segment lost 6 bases, leaving 6 bases of the junction unmatched. The CDR3 loop spans 14 amino acids.

For the CDR3, the DNA is TGCGCCAGCAGCCACTCAGGGGCCGGGGAAAACATTCAGTACTTC. It translates to CASSHSGAGENIQYF. The chain uses TRBV5-1 and TRBJ2-4; a weak D match, TRBD1 (6 bases). Germline V gene sequence: CDR1 SGHRS, CDR2 YFSETQ. V lost 4 bases and J lost 5, with 16 bases in between. This CDR3 has 15 residues. The variable domain in full, completed from reference TRBV5-1 and TRBJ2-4, reads KAGVTQTPRYLIKTRGQQVTLSCSPISGHRSVSWYQQTPGQGLQFLFEYFSETQRNKGNFPGRFSGRQFSNSRSEMNVSTLELGDSALYLCASSHSGAGENIQYFGAGTRLSVL.

The chain has TRBV7-9 and TRBJ1-1, with 9 bases fitting TRBD1. J was trimmed by 1 base and V by 4 bases; bases with no gene match: 4. CDR1 is SEHNR, CDR2 FQNEAQ, per germline (reference sequence). The CDR3 is 15 residues long. CDR3 nucleotides: TGTGCCAGCAGCTCAACGGGACAGGGGAACACTGAAGCTTTCTTT. This sequence encodes CASSSTGQGNTEAFF.